A single sample gave rise to the 19 T cell receptor beta chains below, sequenced in a study of T cell repertoires in cytomegalovirus infection. The antigens these receptors bind are not known. TCRdb passed the reads through MiXCR, listing each CDR3 protein once. The sample includes roughly 860,000 distinct CDR3 sequences, around a third seen only once; the top ten take 12%. This specimen was cultured CD8+ T cells from PBMCs, taken from culture after CMV antigen stimulation. These receptors were collected from a human donor in good health (CMV status not recorded). Some clones in this sample may be carry-over from other donors' samples.

This chain joins TRBV7-9 and TRBJ1-1; D is possibly TRBD1 (5 bases). This CDR3 spans 14 amino acids. V was trimmed by 6 bases and J by 0 bases, leaving 11 bases between them. Germline V gene lookup returns CDR1 SEHNR and CDR2 FQNEAQ (reference sequence). The CDR3 sequence is CASRSTGMNTEAFF. CDR3 DNA: TGTGCCAGCAGAAGTACAGGTATGAACACTGAAGCTTTCTTT.

Points on this clonotype: A clone one base away is much larger, so this may be a read error. CDR3 amino acids: CASRPTFRVGKLFF. The CDR3 bases are TGTGCCAGCAGACCAACATTCAGGGTGGGAAAACTGTTTTTT. The gene calls are TRBV7-3 and TRBJ1-4; D might be TRBD1 (5 bases). V dropped 6 bases and J dropped 10 bases, with 18 bases sitting between them. This CDR3 region has 14 residues. Germline CDR1 reads SGHTA; CDR2 reads FQGTGA.

The rearrangement links TRBV9 to TRBJ2-5, with 9 bases matching TRBD2. Germline V gene lookup returns CDR1 SGDLS and CDR2 YYNGEE. Trimming took 0 bases from V and 0 from J; bases not matched to a gene: 6. The CDR3 spans 17 residues. CDR3 bases: TGTGCCAGCAGCGTAGAGTCTAGCGGGAAGTACCAAGAGACCCAGTACTTC. Translated: CASSVESSGKYQETQYF.

The genes are TRBV7-8 and TRBJ1-1, with D uncertain. The CDR3 length is 16 residues. CDR1 is SGHVS and CDR2 is FQNEAQ in the germline V gene. V was pared by 5 bases and J by 5 bases, with 21 bases between. CDR3 nucleotide sequence: TGTGCCAGCAGCGCCGAAGGAGTTTACCGGGAGACTGAAGCTTTCTTT. Translated, it gives CASSAEGVYRETEAFF.

The V call is TRBV27, the J call TRBJ1-1, with D tentatively TRBD1 (6 bases). Trimming stripped 6 bases from V and 4 bases from J, with 15 bases between. This CDR3 spans 14 amino acids. Per germline, CDR1 MNHEY and CDR2 SMNVEV (reference sequence). Here the CDR3 reads CASSTGSLSTEAFF. The DNA for the CDR3 is TGTGCCAGCAGCACAGGGAGTCTCAGCACTGAAGCTTTCTTT.

Comment on this clonotype: A much larger clone lies a single base off, so this may be a read error. The chain combines TRBV7-2 with TRBJ2-5, with a possible D match to TRBD1 (6 bases). The germline V gene has CDR1 SGHTA and CDR2 FQGNSA. This CDR3 has 15 amino acids. CDR3 sequence (DNA): TGTGCCAGCAGCTTAGACGGACAGACTGAAGAGACCCTGTACTTC. Its protein product is CASSLDGQTEETLYF.

The rearrangement links TRBV6-8 to TRBJ1-1; D not resolved. Germline lookup yields CDR1 MNHGY and CDR2 SAAAGT. Deletions cut 4 bases from V and 4 bases from J, with 10 bases between. This CDR3 contains 13 residues. DNA for the CDR3: TGTGCCAGCAGTTCCTACCAGACCACTGAAGCTTTCTTT. It translates to CASSSYQTTEAFF.

This clonotype was detected once. This clone may be a read error of a much larger clone one base away. Since no conserved phenylalanine or tryptophan closes the CDR3, a read error is the likely cause. The genes are TRBV7-6 and TRBJ2-7, with 8 bases matching TRBD1. Germline assignment: CDR1 SGHVS and CDR2 FNYEAQ. Trimming removed 11 bases from V and 1 base from J; junction bases left unmatched: 4. The CDR3 extends over 12 amino acids. Here the CDR3 DNA reads TGTGCCTCTGGGGACAGGTCCTACGAGCAGTACATC. Its translation: CASGDRSYEQYI.

The V call is TRBV4-2, the J call TRBJ1-5; D is unresolved. The CDR3 covers 15 residues. CDR1 LGHNA and CDR2 YNFKEQ come from the germline V gene. V lost 6 bases, J lost 0 bases, and 12 bases lay in between. In DNA, the CDR3 is TGTGCCAGCAGGGTGACCGAAACTAGCAATCAGCCCCAGCATTTT. This gives the protein CASRVTETSNQPQHF.

This clonotype was observed at least ten times. The V call is TRBV7-6, the J call TRBJ2-5; possibly TRBD1 for D (5 bases). Germline V gene sequence: CDR1 SGHVS, CDR2 FNYEAQ. Trimming took 4 bases from V and 5 from J, leaving 11 bases between them. The CDR3 length is 13 residues. CDR3 in DNA: TGTGCCAGCAGCTCCAGGGTTTCGGAGACCCAGTACTTC. Translated: CASSSRVSETQYF.

The table lists this clonotype with a few counts. The rearrangement uses TRBV7-9 and TRBJ2-1; D might be TRBD2 (5 bases). The germline V and J ends were trimmed by 6 bases and 0 bases, with 12 bases remaining between them. Germline V gene data show CDR1 as SEHNR and CDR2 as FQNEAQ (reference sequence). The CDR3 loop spans 15 amino acids. CDR3 in amino acids: CASSPGDTSYNEQFF. The CDR3 DNA follows: TGTGCCAGCAGTCCCGGGGATACCTCCTACAATGAGCAGTTCTTC.

This clonotype has at least ten counts. The V and J genes are TRBV7-8 and TRBJ2-7; D tentatively fits TRBD1 or TRBD2 (5 bases each). The CDR3 contains 12 residues. V lost 5 bases and J lost 5, with 10 bases in between. Germline-derived CDR1 and CDR2 are SGHVS and FQNEAQ. The CDR3 nucleotides are TGTGCCAGCAGCCTAGGGGAGAACGAGCAGTACGTC. Residues: CASSLGENEQYV.

The chain uses TRBV7-3 and TRBJ1-1; TRBD1 is a possible D gene (6 bases). Trimming took 4 bases from V and 0 from J, leaving 21 bases between them. The CDR3 has 18 residues. Germline assignment: CDR1 SGHTA and CDR2 FQGTGA. This CDR3 reads CASSWDTSTQPMNTEAFF. CDR3 DNA sequence: TGTGCCAGCAGCTGGGACACTTCGACGCAGCCTATGAACACTGAAGCTTTCTTT. Variable domain in full (rest from reference TRBV7-3 and TRBJ1-1): GAGVSQTPSNKVTEKGKYVELRCDPISGHTALYWYRQSLGQGPEFLIYFQGTGAADDSGLPNDRFFAVRPEGSVSTLKIQRTERGDSAVYLCASSWDTSTQPMNTEAFFGQGTRLTVV.

This clonotype showed up many times. This chain links TRBV7-2 with TRBJ1-6; D gene uncertain. This CDR3 contains 16 residues. The germline V and J ends were trimmed by 4 bases and 0 bases, with 10 bases remaining between them. In germline, CDR1 is SGHTA, CDR2 FQGNSA. Here the CDR3 DNA reads TGTGCCAGCAGCTCGCCGGGATTCTCCTATAATTCACCCCTCCACTTT. It yields the protein CASSSPGFSYNSPLHF.

The chain uses TRBV6-1 and TRBJ1-5; D gene uncertain. CDR3 length: 11 amino acids. The ends were cut back, 7 bases at V and 6 bases at J, with 7 bases in the middle. The germline gives CDR1 MNHNS, CDR2 SASEGT. CDR3 loop: CASTRGQPQHF. CDR3 nucleotide sequence: TGTGCCAGCACTCGGGGTCAGCCCCAGCATTTT.

This clonotype was seen only a few times. The gene calls are TRBV7-9 and TRBJ1-5; D remains unclear. Germline-derived CDR1 and CDR2 are SEHNR and FQNEAQ (reference sequence). This CDR3 contains 14 residues. Between the trimmed V and J ends, which lost 1 base and 5 bases, there was a span of 9 bases. Here the CDR3 DNA reads TGTGCCAGCAGCTTAGGAGGCAGATATCAGCCCCAGCATTTT. It encodes CASSLGGRYQPQHF.

This chain links TRBV27 with TRBJ1-6; D call uncertain. Trimming left V 2 bases short and J 6 bases short, with 8 bases between. The CDR3 is 14 residues long. CDR1 is MNHEY and CDR2 is SMNVEV in the germline V gene (reference sequence). In DNA, the CDR3 is TGTGCCAGCAGTTTACGCAGGCTTAATTCACCCCTCCACTTT. It encodes CASSLRRLNSPLHF.

This sequence joins TRBV4-1 and TRBJ2-5; 8 bases map to TRBD1. The V and J ends lost 4 bases and 9 bases, in that order; junction bases with no gene match: 10. This CDR3 is built from 14 residues. Germline V gene data show CDR1 as MGHRA and CDR2 as YSYEKL. CDR3: CASSPSGQARSQYF. DNA for the CDR3: TGCGCCAGCAGCCCCTCGGGACAGGCGAGGTCCCAGTACTTC.

This clonotype appeared a few times. The chain combines TRBV9 with TRBJ1-1, with 7 bases fitting TRBD1. V was pared by 3 bases and J by 3 bases, with 8 bases of the junction left unmatched. The CDR3 extends over 15 amino acids. Germline lookup yields CDR1 SGDLS and CDR2 YYNGEE. CDR3 nucleotide sequence: TGTGCCAGCAGCGGTAACAGGGGCAAGGACACTGAAGCTTTCTTT. The encoded protein is CASSGNRGKDTEAFF. The variable domain in full, with the rest retrieved from reference TRBV9 and TRBJ1-1, is DSGVTQTPKHLITATGQRVTLRCSPRSGDLSVYWYQQSLDQGLQFLIQYYNGEERAKGNILERFSAQQFPDLHSELNLSSLELGDSALYFCASSGNRGKDTEAFFGQGTRLTVV.